The 32 T cell receptor beta chains below were found in one sample sequenced in a study of cytomegalovirus exposure and HLA in healthy donors. The primer mix had 60 Vbeta and 13 Jbeta primers. The protocol was immunoSEQ multiplex PCR, while the TCRdb copy is restricted to in-frame clones and leaves out a portion. This sample has 100,000 to 150,000 clones, with about 78% found just once. Sequencing input: PBMCs. The origin of the receptors is a woman aged 40 to 49 in good health and CMV-seropositive.

The chain employs TRBV5-1 and TRBJ1-1; 7 nucleotides match TRBD1. This CDR3 contains 15 residues. Germline assignment: CDR1 SGHRS and CDR2 YFSETQ. J was trimmed by 1 base and V by 0 bases; bases with no gene match: 3. CDR3 sequence: CASSLGGGRNTEAFF. The CDR3 bases are TGCGCCAGCAGCTTGGGAGGGGGCCGGAACACTGAAGCTTTCTTT.

The chain links TRBV29-1 to TRBJ2-7; 7 bases are shared with TRBD1. Per germline, CDR1 SQVTM and CDR2 ANQGSEA. After removal of 7 bases from V and 3 bases from J, the junction contained 9 bases not matched to a gene. The CDR3 has 13 residues. CDR3 protein: CSAGQAPGYEQYF. As DNA, the CDR3 is TGCAGCGCTGGACAGGCCCCCGGCTACGAGCAGTACTTC.

This chain uses TRBV28 with TRBJ1-2; tentatively, D is TRBD1 (6 bases). Germline V CDR1 and CDR2: MDHEN, SYDVKM. V was pared by 6 bases and J by 4 bases, with 15 bases between. This CDR3 contains 14 residues. CDR3 sequence: CASRFRGGTYGYTF. CDR3 DNA: TGTGCCAGCAGGTTCCGGGGGGGCACCTATGGCTACACCTTC.

The rearrangement joins TRBV6-5 to TRBJ1-1; TRBD1 matches 12 bases. The germline gives CDR1 MNHEY, CDR2 SVGAGI. This CDR3 has 16 amino acids. The V gene end was trimmed by 4 bases and the J gene end by 6 bases; junction bases not matched to a gene: 9. The CDR3 nucleotides are TGTGCCAGCAGTTCGATGGGGACAGGGGGCTTTGCTGAAGCTTTCTTT. Encoded protein: CASSSMGTGGFAEAFF.

Only a few counts were recorded for this clone. J is TRBJ2-3 and V is TRBV5-4; 10 bases agree with TRBD2. Per the germline V gene, CDR1 is SGHNT and CDR2 is YYREEE (reference sequence). Trimming took 0 bases from V and 2 from J; bases not matched to a gene: 6. This CDR3 has 17 residues. The CDR3 loop reads CASSLGASGGFTDTQYF. The CDR3 region has the DNA TGTGCCAGCAGCTTGGGGGCTAGCGGGGGATTCACAGATACGCAGTATTTT.

The V and J genes are TRBV6-5 and TRBJ1-2, with a possible D match to TRBD1 (5 bases). V was cut by 6 bases and J by 2 bases, with 13 bases left in between. The CDR3 extends over 14 amino acids. CDR1 is MNHEY and CDR2 is SVGAGI in the germline V gene. This CDR3 is CASRTLGGNYGYTF. In DNA form, the CDR3 reads TGTGCCAGCAGGACCCTCGGGGGAAACTATGGCTACACCTTC.

The chain recombines TRBV29-1 with TRBJ1-2; D is perhaps TRBD1 (5 bases). With 6 bases removed from V and 2 bases from J, the gap between germline ends came to 13 bases. The CDR3 has 13 amino acids. Germline V gene data show CDR1 as SQVTM and CDR2 as ANQGSEA. The CDR3 loop reads CSVTWGENYGYTF. The CDR3 DNA is TGCAGCGTCACATGGGGGGAGAACTATGGCTACACCTTC.

The chain employs TRBV27 and TRBJ2-7, with D uncertain. Looked up from germline, CDR1 is MNHEY and CDR2 is SMNVEV (reference sequence). The CDR3 spans 13 residues. Between the trimmed V and J ends, which lost 6 bases and 0 bases, there was a span of 9 bases. CDR3 nucleotides: TGTGCCAGCAGCCAACTCCCCTCCTACGAGCAGTACTTC. Its translation: CASSQLPSYEQYF.

Here the CDR3 reads CASSWLGQGTGNTIYF. The CDR3 DNA is TGTGCCAGCAGCTGGCTGGGACAGGGTACTGGAAACACCATATATTTT. V is TRBV5-6 and J is TRBJ1-3; 9 positions agree with TRBD1. Germline CDR1 and CDR2: SGHDT and YYEEEE. This CDR3 region has 16 residues. Germline trimming cut 3 bases from V and 2 bases from J; bases unmatched to any gene: 6.

In its sample, this clone was seen a few times. This chain connects TRBV18 to TRBJ1-2, with TRBD1 matching over 8 bases. Germline-derived CDR1 and CDR2 are KGHSH and LQKENI. Losses at the gene ends were 5 bases for V and 4 bases for J; bases not matched to a gene: 3. This CDR3 has 13 residues. The CDR3 coding sequence is TGTGCCAGCTCAGAGGACAGGGTCTATGGCTACACCTTC. This encodes CASSEDRVYGYTF.

The rearrangement links TRBV7-9 to TRBJ2-5; D possibly corresponds to TRBD1 (5 bases). The assigned J gene may be wrong: the sequence end matches TRBJ2-7 better. The CDR3 is 13 amino acids. Germline V lookup: CDR1 SEHNR, CDR2 FQNEAQ (reference sequence). CDR3 DNA: TGTGCCAGCAGGATTCAGGGAAGTTACGAGCAGTACTTC. Encoded protein: CASRIQGSYEQYF.

CDR3 in amino acids: CASSIVREAKNIQYF. The CDR3 nucleotides read TGTGCCAGTAGTATAGTACGGGAAGCCAAAAACATTCAGTACTTC. The chain uses TRBV19 and TRBJ2-4; the D gene is possibly TRBD2 (5 bases). The CDR3 totals 15 residues. V was shortened by 1 base and J by 0 bases, with 7 bases between the two germline ends. Germline V gene sequence: CDR1 LNHDA, CDR2 SQIVND (reference sequence). The entire variable domain, with the rest obtained from reference TRBV19 and TRBJ2-4, is as follows: DGGITQSPKYLFRKEGQNVTLSCEQNLNHDAMYWYRQDPGQGLRLIYYSQIVNDFQKGDIAEGYSVSREKKESFPLTVTSAQKNPTAFYLCASSIVREAKNIQYFGAGTRLSVL.

This CDR3 is CASSTDTNTGELFF. CDR3 DNA sequence: TGCGCCAGCAGCACAGACACAAACACCGGGGAGCTGTTTTTT. The rearrangement links TRBV4-3 to TRBJ2-2; D unclear. This CDR3 contains 14 residues. Germline assignment: CDR1 LGHNA and CDR2 YSLEER. The V end lost 5 bases, the J end lost 2 bases, and 9 bases lay between the germline ends.

This chain connects TRBV6-5 to TRBJ1-1; tentative D call: TRBD1 (5 bases). From germline, CDR1 is MNHEY and CDR2 SVGAGI. This CDR3 comprises 15 residues. The germline V and J ends were trimmed by 0 bases and 4 bases, with 12 bases remaining between them. The CDR3 region has the DNA TGTGCCAGCAGTTACTCGAGAAGGGGCGGCACTGAAGCTTTCTTT. It codes for CASSYSRRGGTEAFF.

This chain connects TRBV7-9 to TRBJ1-6; the D is unclear. V dropped 5 bases and J dropped 6 bases, with 8 bases sitting between them. The germline gives CDR1 SEHNR, CDR2 FQNEAQ (reference sequence). The CDR3 consists of 13 residues. CDR3 sequence reads: CASSPTSNSPLHF. The CDR3 DNA reads as TGTGCCAGCAGCCCAACAAGTAATTCACCCCTCCACTTT.

This clone was recorded once. The genes are TRBV28 and TRBJ2-1, with TRBD2 as a possible D gene (5 bases). The V end lost 2 bases, the J end lost 3 bases, and 11 bases lay between the germline ends. The CDR3 sequence is 15 residues long. CDR1 and CDR2 from the germline V gene are MDHEN and SYDVKM. The CDR3 bases are TGTGCCAGCAGTTTAGAGCGGCGCGGCTACAATGAGCAGTTCTTC. Amino acids: CASSLERRGYNEQFF. Using reference TRBV28 and TRBJ2-1 for the parts outside the CDR3, the full variable domain is DVKVTQSSRYLVKRTGEKVFLECVQDMDHENMFWYRQDPGLGLRLIYFSYDVKMKEKGDIPEGYSVSREKKERFSLILESASTNQTSMYLCASSLERRGYNEQFFGPGTRLTVL.

The chain combines TRBV4-1 with TRBJ2-1, with 7 bases matching TRBD2. CDR3 length: 12 amino acids. Germline V CDR1 and CDR2: MGHRA, YSYEKL. Trimming cost V 4 bases and J 7 bases; bases outside gene matches: 1. For the CDR3, the DNA is TGCGCCAGCAGCCGGGGAGGGAATGAGCAGTTCTTC. Its translation is CASSRGGNEQFF.

The genes are TRBV5-6 and TRBJ1-2; maybe TRBD1 (5 bases). Trimming pared 5 bases from V and 8 bases from J, leaving 13 bases between. This CDR3 region has 12 residues. The germline V gene encodes CDR1 SGHDT and CDR2 YYEEEE. The CDR3 sequence: CASSDRRRGYTF. CDR3 coding DNA: TGTGCCAGCAGTGACAGACGTCGGGGCTACACCTTC.

This chain uses TRBV14 with TRBJ1-1; a possible D gene is TRBD1 (5 bases). In germline, CDR1 is SGHDN, CDR2 FVKESK. The ends were cut back, 2 bases at V and 0 bases at J, with 16 bases in the middle. This CDR3 spans 17 amino acids. DNA for the CDR3: TGTGCCAGCAGCCAACACCCACCGGGACTAATGAACACTGAAGCTTTCTTT. Residues: CASSQHPPGLMNTEAFF.

The V and J genes are TRBV6-6 and TRBJ1-5; 10 nucleotides align to TRBD1. V dropped 9 bases and J dropped 5; count of bases not matched to a gene: 4. CDR1 is MNHNY and CDR2 is SVGAGI in the germline V gene (reference sequence). The CDR3 extends over 13 amino acids. CDR3 loop: CASGQGGDQPQHF. Written as DNA, the CDR3 is TGTGCCAGTGGACAGGGGGGGGATCAGCCCCAGCATTTT.

The chain links TRBV5-4 to TRBJ1-6; tentatively, D is TRBD1 (5 bases). Germline CDR1 SGHNT, CDR2 YYREEE (reference sequence). The CDR3 is 14 amino acids. Trimming removed 0 bases at V and 11 bases at J, with 12 bases between. CDR3 region: CASSLVGGEAPLHF. The CDR3, as DNA: TGTGCCAGCAGCTTGGTGGGGGGGGAGGCACCCCTCCACTTT. The full variable domain, completed using reference TRBV5-4 and TRBJ1-6, is ETGVTQSPTHLIKTRGQQVTLRCSSQSGHNTVSWYQQALGQGPQFIFQYYREEENGRGNFPPRFSGLQFPNYSSELNVNALELDDSALYLCASSLVGGEAPLHFGNGTRLTVT.

This chain connects TRBV5-1 to TRBJ2-3, with D possibly TRBD2 on 7 matching bases. CDR1 is SGHRS and CDR2 is YFSETQ in the germline V gene. The V gene lost 0 bases and the J gene lost 4 bases, with 12 bases spanning the gap. The CDR3 loop spans 15 amino acids. The CDR3 loop is CASSLGGGLSDTQYF. The DNA of the CDR3 is TGCGCCAGCAGCTTGGGGGGGGGCCTCTCAGATACGCAGTATTTT.

This sequence joins TRBV7-2 and TRBJ2-2, with 10 bases matching TRBD1. This CDR3 is built from 15 residues. Per germline, CDR1 SGHTA and CDR2 FQGNSA. V lost 5 bases and J lost 5; bases outside the gene matches: 5. Here the CDR3 reads CASSLRTGGTGELFF. The CDR3 DNA sequence: TGTGCCAGCAGCCTACGGACAGGGGGTACCGGGGAGCTGTTTTTT. Together with reference TRBV7-2 and TRBJ2-2, the CDR3 gives the full variable domain: GAGVSQSPSNKVTEKGKDVELRCDPISGHTALYWYRQSLGQGLEFLIYFQGNSAPDKSGLPSDRFSAERTGGSVSTLTIQRTQQEDSAVYLCASSLRTGGTGELFFGEGSRLTVL.

The chain links TRBV7-2 to TRBJ2-3; a possible D gene is TRBD1 (5 bases). This CDR3 contains 16 residues. V was trimmed by 5 bases and J by 3 bases, leaving 18 bases between them. Germline loops: CDR1 SGHTA, CDR2 FQGNSA. The CDR3 coding sequence is TGTGCCAGCAGCCATAGGGGCAGGGTGGTGACAGATACGCAGTATTTT. This translates into CASSHRGRVVTDTQYF.

Written as DNA, the CDR3 is TGCGCCAGCAGCCCCCTCACAGGGAGCGGCACTGAAGCTTTCTTT. As protein: CASSPLTGSGTEAFF. V is TRBV5-1 and J is TRBJ1-1; D might be TRBD1 (6 bases). This CDR3 region has 15 residues. Germline assignment: CDR1 SGHRS and CDR2 YFSETQ. Between the trimmed V and J ends, which lost 4 bases and 4 bases, there was a span of 17 bases.

This clone was observed once. V is TRBV2 and J is TRBJ2-3; perhaps TRBD1 as D (5 bases). The CDR3 runs 14 residues. Per germline, CDR1 SNHLY and CDR2 FYNNEI. V shed 7 bases and J shed 1 base, with 12 bases lying between them. The DNA for the CDR3 is TGTGCCAGCACCCTCGGACAAGGCACAGATACGCAGTATTTT. Protein product: CASTLGQGTDTQYF.

As concerns this clone: The junction differs from germline at one of its ends, possibly a read error. The chain couples TRBV7-8 to TRBJ1-2; D is uncertain. The CDR3 extends over 14 amino acids. Germline CDR1 and CDR2: SGHVS and FQNEAQ. The CDR3 sequence: CASSLAVSRVSLPF. The CDR3 coding sequence is TGTGCCAGCAGCTTAGCTGTCTCTCGGGTATCCCTCCCCTTC.

This clone was seen more than once but under ten times. V gene TRBV4-3 combines with J gene TRBJ2-2, with 7 nucleotides matching TRBD1. This CDR3 comprises 15 residues. Germline trimming cut 4 bases from V and 6 bases from J; bases unmatched to any gene: 8. Germline loops: CDR1 LGHNA, CDR2 YSLEER. CDR3 DNA: TGCGCCAGCAGCCCAACTTTTCAGGGGGCCGGGGAGCTGTTTTTT. It encodes CASSPTFQGAGELFF.

The chain has TRBV5-1 and TRBJ1-2; D remains ambiguous. The V gene's germline CDR1 is SGHRS and CDR2 YFSETQ. Deletions cut 1 base from V and 4 bases from J, with 11 bases between. This CDR3 is built from 14 residues. The CDR3 reads CASSLLRPGYGYTF. The CDR3 region has the DNA TGCGCCAGCAGCTTGCTGAGACCGGGCTATGGCTACACCTTC.

As for this clone: Mismatch with germline at one junction end may stem from a read error. Other DNA sequences of this sample code for an identical CDR3. The chain recombines TRBV19 with TRBJ1-1; D perhaps matches TRBD1 (5 bases). There are 13 residues in the CDR3. Looked up from germline, CDR1 is LNHDA and CDR2 is SQIVND (reference sequence). CDR3 region: CASSIVGVTEAFF. Written as DNA, the CDR3 is TGTGCCAGCAGTATTGTAGGGGTCACTGAAGCTTTCTTT.

A few counts support this clone. J is TRBJ2-7 and V is TRBV27; TRBD2 aligns across 9 bases. Per germline, CDR1 MNHEY and CDR2 SMNVEV (reference sequence). The CDR3 runs 15 residues. The V and J ends lost 5 bases and 0 bases, in that order; junction bases with no gene match: 5. The CDR3 bases are TGTGCCAGCAGTCCCCGACTAGCGGCCTCCTACGAGCAGTACTTC. This encodes CASSPRLAASYEQYF.

The chain combines TRBV6-5 with TRBJ1-4, with 8 bases aligning to TRBD1. Germline V gives CDR1 MNHEY, CDR2 SVGAGI. The J segment lost 5 bases and the V segment lost 6 bases, leaving 5 bases of the junction unmatched. The CDR3 has 14 amino acids. The CDR3 DNA is TGTGCCAGCAGCCCTACAGGGGGGAATGAAAAACTGTTTTTT. It translates to CASSPTGGNEKLFF.